This TCR beta chain was retrieved from a study of cytomegalovirus exposure and HLA in healthy donors. The V segment lost 4 bases and the J segment 5 bases; nucleotides outside the gene matches: 7. Germline values: CDR1 GTSNPN, CDR2 SVGIG (reference sequence). The CDR3 length is 13 residues. The PCR ran on 60 Vbeta and 13 Jbeta primers. Assay used: immunoSEQ multiplex PCR; TCRdb lists only in-frame clones, some missing. Seen here are 160,000 or so clones, over 75% observed once, and the top ten hold 1% to 1.5%. The sequence was obtained from a man aged 50 or older in good health and CMV-seropositive. This chain joins TRBV30 and TRBJ2-5; 7 positions agree with TRBD1. Sequenced: PBMCs. The CDR3: CAWNHRGRETQYF. The CDR3 coding sequence is TGTGCCTGGAACCACAGGGGCAGGGAGACCCAGTACTTC.